One and the same sample provided the 10 T cell receptor beta chains below, sequenced in a study of cytomegalovirus exposure and HLA in healthy donors (dated by TCRdb to about 2017). Library generation was performed with the immunoSEQ multiplex PCR assay. A mixture of 60 forward primers for TCR Vbeta segments and 13 reverse primers for TCR Jbeta segments was used in the multiplex PCR. Not all clones reach the TCRdb copy of this immuneACCESS table, which keeps in-frame sequences only. Checked studies attribute under half of the gap to unresolved V genes and leave the rest unexplained. This sample holds 65,000 to 90,000 clones; under 85% were observed only once. The ten largest make up around 15% of the sample. The source material was PBMCs. These receptors were collected from a woman between 40 and 55 years old in good health and CMV-seropositive.

The chain joins TRBV27 to TRBJ1-2, with 8 positions matching TRBD1. This CDR3 contains 17 residues. J lost 3 bases, V lost 2 bases, and 11 bases had no gene match. Germline V gives CDR1 MNHEY, CDR2 SMNVEV (reference sequence). As DNA, the CDR3 is TGTGCCAGCAGTTTAGGGCATCCAGGGGGCGCTGACTATGGCTACACCTTC. This gives the protein CASSLGHPGGADYGYTF.

V usage is TRBV29-1 and J usage is TRBJ2-5; perhaps TRBD1 as D (5 bases). This CDR3 has 10 residues. Deletions cut 7 bases from V and 7 bases from J, with 10 bases between. The germline CDR1 and CDR2 sequences are SQVTM and ANQGSEA. CDR3 sequence (DNA): TGCAGCGCCGGGCAGGGGACCCAGTACTTC. The encoded protein is CSAGQGTQYF.

The chain uses TRBV10-2 and TRBJ2-7; perhaps TRBD2 as D (6 bases). Trimming removed 3 bases from V and 6 bases from J, with 24 bases in between. This CDR3 contains 17 residues. Germline V CDR1 and CDR2: WSHSY, SAAADI. CDR3 sequence reads: CASSDHVSGGVGGEQYF. DNA of the CDR3: TGCGCCAGCAGTGATCACGTATCTGGAGGGGTAGGTGGCGAGCAGTACTTC.

The rearrangement links TRBV28 to TRBJ1-2; the D gene is possibly TRBD1 (6 bases). The CDR3 totals 16 residues. Germline V gene sequence: CDR1 MDHEN, CDR2 SYDVKM. The V and J ends lost 7 bases and 2 bases respectively, with 20 bases between them. CDR3 amino acids: CASNPRAGATNYGYTF. The CDR3 DNA sequence: TGTGCCAGCAATCCTAGGGCAGGGGCTACCAACTATGGCTACACCTTC.

This clone was seen once. The V and J genes are TRBV19 and TRBJ1-1; 7 nucleotides match TRBD1. The CDR3 contains 14 residues. The V gene end was trimmed by 8 bases and the J gene end by 4 bases; junction bases not matched to a gene: 10. Germline V gives CDR1 LNHDA, CDR2 SQIVND (reference sequence). The CDR3 reads CASEEGALSTEAFF. DNA of the CDR3: TGTGCCAGTGAGGAGGGGGCTCTTTCCACTGAAGCTTTCTTT.

This chain joins TRBV7-2 and TRBJ2-1, with D possibly matching TRBD2 (6 bases). The CDR3 is 17 amino acids. V gave up 5 bases and J gave up 1 base, with 18 bases separating them. Looked up from germline, CDR1 is SGHTA and CDR2 is FQGNSA. The CDR3 coding sequence is TGTGCCAGCAGCCGCCAGGTGGGGGGATCTTCCTACAATGAGCAGTTCTTC. Its protein is CASSRQVGGSSYNEQFF. Full variable domain (rest looked up from reference TRBV7-2 and TRBJ2-1): GAGVSQSPSNKVTEKGKDVELRCDPISGHTALYWYRQSLGQGLEFLIYFQGNSAPDKSGLPSDRFSAERTGGSVSTLTIQRTQQEDSAVYLCASSRQVGGSSYNEQFFGPGTRLTVL.

The V gene is TRBV6-5, the J gene TRBJ2-1; the match to TRBD1 covers 8 bases. With V trimmed by 5 bases and J by 4 bases, 7 bases remained unmatched. Germline CDR1 reads MNHEY; CDR2 reads SVGAGI. The length of the CDR3 is 15 residues. The CDR3 DNA is TGTGCCAGCAGTCGCCAGGGGGCGTATTACAATGAGCAGTTCTTC. It encodes CASSRQGAYYNEQFF.

The chain recombines TRBV15 with TRBJ2-7; 11 bases line up with TRBD2. Germline V gene data show CDR1 as LNHNV and CDR2 as YYDKDF (reference sequence). The CDR3 runs 13 residues. V was clipped by 9 bases and J by 3 bases; unmatched bases: 4. The CDR3 DNA follows: TGTGCCACTCGAGGGACTAGCGGCTACGAGCAGTACTTC. Protein sequence: CATRGTSGYEQYF.

The chain uses TRBV5-4 and TRBJ1-2; no clear D. The V and J ends lost 4 bases and 2 bases respectively, with 21 bases between them. The CDR3 has 17 amino acids. From germline, CDR1 is SGHNT and CDR2 YYREEE (reference sequence). CDR3 DNA sequence: TGTGCCAGCAGCCGCCCACCGTGGGGAGGTTCGAACTATGGCTACACCTTC. Its translation: CASSRPPWGGSNYGYTF.

This chain connects TRBV7-9 to TRBJ1-5, with 8 positions matching TRBD1. The V segment lost 5 bases and the J segment 2 bases; nucleotides outside the gene matches: 2. The CDR3 totals 14 residues. Looked up from germline, CDR1 is SEHNR and CDR2 is FQNEAQ (reference sequence). CDR3 region: CASSLTGGNQPQHF. The DNA of the CDR3 is TGTGCCAGCAGCCTGACAGGGGGCAATCAGCCCCAGCATTTT.